Sequencing of this T cell receptor (beta chain) was carried out in a study of blood T cell repertoires in COVID-19. The overall study: Material from acute and convalescent COVID-19 was sourced from the United States, Italy and Spain.

Assay used: immunoSEQ multiplex PCR; TCRdb lists only in-frame clones, some missing. The sample shows over 45,000 clones, almost 90% of them seen only once. V lost 4 bases to trimming and J lost 3 bases, with 13 bases between them. Germline lookup yields CDR1 MNHEY and CDR2 SVGEGT. The CDR3 contains 15 residues. The V call is TRBV6-2 or TRBV6-3, the J call TRBJ1-5; a weak D match, TRBD1 (6 bases). The source material was peripheral blood. The sequence came from a man in his sixties with active COVID-19. CDR3 protein: CASSWSTGYNQPQHF. The CDR3 region has the DNA TGTGCCAGCAGTTGGTCGACAGGATACAATCAGCCCCAGCATTTT.